This note documents a single T cell receptor beta chain sequence. Patients aged 18 to 65 had newly diagnosed hyperthyroidism that had lasted under 2 months. This record comes from a study of T cells in Graves' hyperthyroidism and ophthalmopathy. The CDR3 regions of TCR beta were amplified from RNA transcripts. A set of HTBI primers served as the primers for a first-round RT-PCR of the TCR CDR3. TCRdb reprocessed the multiplex PCR reads with MiXCR, giving one entry per CDR3 protein. The data show hundreds of thousands of distinct CDR3 sequences, 38% seen once. Germline V lookup: CDR1 DFQATT, CDR2 SNEGSKA (reference sequence). CDR3 length equals 16 residues. The ends lost 2 bases at V and 3 bases at J; junction bases unmatched: 4.

The rearrangement joins TRBV20-1 to TRBJ2-2, with TRBD2 matching over 12 bases. The TCR originated in a man aged 18-30 years with Graves' hyperthyroidism. Sequencing used blood. CDR3 sequence (DNA): TGCAGTGCTAGATCTAGCGGGAGGGCCTACACCGGGGAGCTGTTTTTT. Its translation: CSARSSGRAYTGELFF.